This entry lists 12 T cell receptor beta chains sequenced from one sample in a study of brain T cells in children with intractable seizures. The protocol was immunoSEQ multiplex PCR, while the TCRdb copy is restricted to in-frame clones and leaves out a portion. The profile shows under 150,000 clones, 85% to 95% of them singletons. The sequencing used peripheral blood, collected at surgery. These receptors were collected from a boy under two years old with hemimegalencephaly and intractable seizures.

The gene calls are TRBV28 and TRBJ1-2; the match to TRBD1 covers 10 bases. V was clipped by 9 bases and J by 0 bases; unmatched bases: 28. CDR3 length equals 22 residues. Germline assignment: CDR1 MDHEN and CDR2 SYDVKM. Written as DNA, the CDR3 is TGTGCCAGGACAGGGGGCTCCGGAGTTTCCCTCGGGCCGCTATTAGCTAACTATGGCTACACCTTC. Translation: CARTGGSGVSLGPLLANYGYTF.

The chain has TRBV6-6 and TRBJ2-7, with TRBD1 identical over 9 bases. CDR1 is MNHNY and CDR2 is SVGAGI in the germline V gene (reference sequence). This CDR3 has 17 amino acids. With V trimmed by 5 bases and J by 0 bases, 11 bases remained unmatched. This chain's CDR3 is CASSRIRTGVGSYEQYF. CDR3 nucleotide sequence: TGTGCCAGCAGTCGAATCCGGACAGGGGTGGGCTCCTACGAGCAGTACTTC.

The chain is built from TRBV27 and TRBJ1-2, with TRBD1 matching 7 bases. The CDR3 runs 14 residues. Germline lookup yields CDR1 MNHEY and CDR2 SMNVEV (reference sequence). Trimming took 6 bases from V and 4 from J; bases not matched to a gene: 8. CDR3 region: CASSPQGEGYGYTF. The CDR3 DNA sequence: TGTGCCAGCAGCCCCCAGGGGGAGGGCTATGGCTACACCTTC.

This clone was picked up one time. The CDR3 here is CASSYSTTGLAGGRGYEQYF. The CDR3 DNA is TGTGCCAGCAGTTACTCTACTACGGGACTAGCGGGAGGAAGAGGCTACGAGCAGTACTTC. The genes are TRBV6-2 or TRBV6-3 and TRBJ2-7; TRBD2 agrees at 15 bases. The CDR3 has 20 amino acids. The V and J ends lost 0 bases and 3 bases, in that order; junction bases with no gene match: 12. Looked up from germline, CDR1 is MNHEY and CDR2 is SVGEGT.

In DNA, the CDR3 is TGTGCCAGCAGCTTGTACAGGGTTGAAGGGGGTGAAAAACTGTTTTTT. This translates into CASSLYRVEGGEKLFF. The chain carries TRBV7-9 and TRBJ1-4, with a tentative D call TRBD1 (6 bases). CDR1 SEHNR and CDR2 FQNEAQ come from the germline V gene (reference sequence). The CDR3 totals 16 residues. Between the trimmed V and J ends, which lost 3 bases and 7 bases, there was a span of 18 bases.

The chain uses TRBV2 and TRBJ2-1; possible D gene TRBD2, 5 bases. V was shortened by 7 bases and J by 7 bases, with 14 bases between the two germline ends. Per germline, CDR1 SNHLY and CDR2 FYNNEI. The CDR3 has 13 residues. The CDR3 protein is CASIGGVLNEQFF. The CDR3 bases are TGTGCCAGCATTGGAGGTGTGTTGAATGAGCAGTTCTTC.

V is TRBV29-1 and J is TRBJ1-1; D gene unclear. V was trimmed by 7 bases and J by 3 bases, leaving 12 bases between them. Germline-derived CDR1 and CDR2 are SQVTM and ANQGSEA. CDR3 size: 12 residues. CDR3 nucleotides: TGCAGCGCATATTCCTTGGACACTGAAGCTTTCTTT. Protein product: CSAYSLDTEAFF.

This clone was detected only once. CDR3 coding DNA: TGTGCCAGCAGCGCGGCCCCGTCCACTGAAGTCTTCTTT. It specifies CASSAAPSTEVFF. The V and J genes are TRBV9 and TRBJ1-1; D remains ambiguous. Trimming removed 3 bases at V and 14 bases at J, with 20 bases between. The CDR3 consists of 13 residues. Germline assignment: CDR1 SGDLS and CDR2 YYNGEE. Combining the CDR3 with reference TRBV9 and TRBJ1-1 gives the whole variable domain DSGVTQTPKHLITATGQRVTLRCSPRSGDLSVYWYQQSLDQGLQFLIQYYNGEERAKGNILERFSAQQFPDLHSELNLSSLELGDSALYFCASSAAPSTEVFFGQGTRLTVV.

The chain has TRBV11-2 and TRBJ2-1; 7 bases align to TRBD2. The germline V gene has CDR1 SGHAT and CDR2 FQNNGV. This CDR3 has 15 amino acids. Trimming removed 4 bases from V and 8 bases from J; junction bases left unmatched: 11. The CDR3 nucleotides are TGTGCCAGCAGCTCTCTAGCGGTGAGTTTAGATGAGCAGTTCTTC. It specifies CASSSLAVSLDEQFF.

The chain is built from TRBV7-2 and TRBJ1-4; D gene unclear. Trimming removed 3 bases from V and 8 bases from J, with 7 bases in between. The CDR3 spans 12 residues. Germline V gene lookup returns CDR1 SGHTA and CDR2 FQGNSA. The CDR3 spells CASSFMGEKLFF. The DNA of the CDR3 is TGTGCCAGCAGCTTTATGGGGGAAAAACTGTTTTTT.

This chain joins TRBV24-1 and TRBJ2-1; 15 bases are a match to TRBD2. This CDR3 is 19 amino acids long. V lost 2 bases and J lost 0; bases outside the gene matches: 4. The germline gives CDR1 KGHDR, CDR2 SFDVKD. CDR3 amino acids: CATSDYGLAGGGSYNEQFF. CDR3 DNA: TGTGCCACCAGTGATTACGGACTAGCGGGAGGGGGCTCCTACAATGAGCAGTTCTTC.

The chain employs TRBV9 and TRBJ2-1; a weak D match, TRBD2 (5 bases). There are 13 residues in the CDR3. CDR1 SGDLS and CDR2 YYNGEE come from the germline V gene. V dropped 4 bases and J dropped 9 bases, with 14 bases sitting between them. The CDR3 DNA reads as TGTGCCAGCAGCCTAGCTGAGGCGGGTGAGCAGTTCTTC. This codes for CASSLAEAGEQFF.